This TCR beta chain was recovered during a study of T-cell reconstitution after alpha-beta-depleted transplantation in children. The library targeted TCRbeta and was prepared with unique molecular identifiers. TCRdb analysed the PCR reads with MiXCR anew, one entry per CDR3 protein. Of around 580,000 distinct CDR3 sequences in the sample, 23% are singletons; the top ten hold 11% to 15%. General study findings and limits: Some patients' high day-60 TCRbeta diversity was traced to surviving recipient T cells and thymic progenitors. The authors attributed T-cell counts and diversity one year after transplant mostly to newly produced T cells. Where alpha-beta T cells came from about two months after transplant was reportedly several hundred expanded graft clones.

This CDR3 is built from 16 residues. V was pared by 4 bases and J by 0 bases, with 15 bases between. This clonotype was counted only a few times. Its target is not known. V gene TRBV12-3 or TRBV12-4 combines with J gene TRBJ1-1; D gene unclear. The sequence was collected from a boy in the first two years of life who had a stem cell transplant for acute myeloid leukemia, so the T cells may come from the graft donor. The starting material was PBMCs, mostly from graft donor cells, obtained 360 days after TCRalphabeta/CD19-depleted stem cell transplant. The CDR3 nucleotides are TGTGCCAGCAGTTACGGACCCCAAGGGCTGAACACTGAAGCTTTCTTT. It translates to CASSYGPQGLNTEAFF.